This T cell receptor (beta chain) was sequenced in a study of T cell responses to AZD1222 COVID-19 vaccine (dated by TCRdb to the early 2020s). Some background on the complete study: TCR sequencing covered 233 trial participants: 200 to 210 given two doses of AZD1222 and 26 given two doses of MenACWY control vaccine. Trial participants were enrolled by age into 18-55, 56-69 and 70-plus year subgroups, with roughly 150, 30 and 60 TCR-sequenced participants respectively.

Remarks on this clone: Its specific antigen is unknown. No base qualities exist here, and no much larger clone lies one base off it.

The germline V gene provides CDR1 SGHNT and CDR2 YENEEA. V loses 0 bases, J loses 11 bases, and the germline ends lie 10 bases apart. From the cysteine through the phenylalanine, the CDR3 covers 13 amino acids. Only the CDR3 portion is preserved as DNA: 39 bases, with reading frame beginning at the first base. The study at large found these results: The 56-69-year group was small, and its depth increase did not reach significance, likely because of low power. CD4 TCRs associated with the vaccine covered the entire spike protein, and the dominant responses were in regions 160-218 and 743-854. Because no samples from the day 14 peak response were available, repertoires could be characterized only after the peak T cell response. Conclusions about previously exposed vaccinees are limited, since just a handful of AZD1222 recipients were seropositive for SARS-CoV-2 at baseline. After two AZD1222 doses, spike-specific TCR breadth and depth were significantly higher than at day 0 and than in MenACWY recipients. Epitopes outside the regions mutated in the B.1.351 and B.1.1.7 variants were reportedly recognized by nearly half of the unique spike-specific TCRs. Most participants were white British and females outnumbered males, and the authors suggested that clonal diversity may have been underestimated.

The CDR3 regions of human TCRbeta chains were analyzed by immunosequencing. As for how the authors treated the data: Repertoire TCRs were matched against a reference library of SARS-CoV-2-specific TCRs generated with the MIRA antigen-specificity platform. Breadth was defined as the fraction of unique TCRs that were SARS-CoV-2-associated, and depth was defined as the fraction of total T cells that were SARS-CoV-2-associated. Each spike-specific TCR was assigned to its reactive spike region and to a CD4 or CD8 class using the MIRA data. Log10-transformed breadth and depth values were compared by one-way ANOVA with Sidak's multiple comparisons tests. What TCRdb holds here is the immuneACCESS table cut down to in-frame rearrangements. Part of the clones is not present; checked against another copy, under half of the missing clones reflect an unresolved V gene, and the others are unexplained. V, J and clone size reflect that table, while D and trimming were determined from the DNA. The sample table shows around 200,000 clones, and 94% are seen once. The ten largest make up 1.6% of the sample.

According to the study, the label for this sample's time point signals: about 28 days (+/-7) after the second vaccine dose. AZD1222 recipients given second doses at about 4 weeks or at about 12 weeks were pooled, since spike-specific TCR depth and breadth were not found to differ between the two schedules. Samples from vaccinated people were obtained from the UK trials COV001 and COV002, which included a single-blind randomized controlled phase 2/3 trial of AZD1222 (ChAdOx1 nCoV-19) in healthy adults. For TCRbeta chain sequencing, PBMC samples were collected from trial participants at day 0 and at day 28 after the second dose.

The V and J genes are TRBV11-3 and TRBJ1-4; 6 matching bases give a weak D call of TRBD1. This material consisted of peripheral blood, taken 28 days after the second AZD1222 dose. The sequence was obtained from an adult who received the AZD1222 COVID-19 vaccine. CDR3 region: CASSLDRGGKLFF. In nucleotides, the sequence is TGTGCCAGCAGCTTAGATCGCGGGGGCAAACTGTTTTTT.